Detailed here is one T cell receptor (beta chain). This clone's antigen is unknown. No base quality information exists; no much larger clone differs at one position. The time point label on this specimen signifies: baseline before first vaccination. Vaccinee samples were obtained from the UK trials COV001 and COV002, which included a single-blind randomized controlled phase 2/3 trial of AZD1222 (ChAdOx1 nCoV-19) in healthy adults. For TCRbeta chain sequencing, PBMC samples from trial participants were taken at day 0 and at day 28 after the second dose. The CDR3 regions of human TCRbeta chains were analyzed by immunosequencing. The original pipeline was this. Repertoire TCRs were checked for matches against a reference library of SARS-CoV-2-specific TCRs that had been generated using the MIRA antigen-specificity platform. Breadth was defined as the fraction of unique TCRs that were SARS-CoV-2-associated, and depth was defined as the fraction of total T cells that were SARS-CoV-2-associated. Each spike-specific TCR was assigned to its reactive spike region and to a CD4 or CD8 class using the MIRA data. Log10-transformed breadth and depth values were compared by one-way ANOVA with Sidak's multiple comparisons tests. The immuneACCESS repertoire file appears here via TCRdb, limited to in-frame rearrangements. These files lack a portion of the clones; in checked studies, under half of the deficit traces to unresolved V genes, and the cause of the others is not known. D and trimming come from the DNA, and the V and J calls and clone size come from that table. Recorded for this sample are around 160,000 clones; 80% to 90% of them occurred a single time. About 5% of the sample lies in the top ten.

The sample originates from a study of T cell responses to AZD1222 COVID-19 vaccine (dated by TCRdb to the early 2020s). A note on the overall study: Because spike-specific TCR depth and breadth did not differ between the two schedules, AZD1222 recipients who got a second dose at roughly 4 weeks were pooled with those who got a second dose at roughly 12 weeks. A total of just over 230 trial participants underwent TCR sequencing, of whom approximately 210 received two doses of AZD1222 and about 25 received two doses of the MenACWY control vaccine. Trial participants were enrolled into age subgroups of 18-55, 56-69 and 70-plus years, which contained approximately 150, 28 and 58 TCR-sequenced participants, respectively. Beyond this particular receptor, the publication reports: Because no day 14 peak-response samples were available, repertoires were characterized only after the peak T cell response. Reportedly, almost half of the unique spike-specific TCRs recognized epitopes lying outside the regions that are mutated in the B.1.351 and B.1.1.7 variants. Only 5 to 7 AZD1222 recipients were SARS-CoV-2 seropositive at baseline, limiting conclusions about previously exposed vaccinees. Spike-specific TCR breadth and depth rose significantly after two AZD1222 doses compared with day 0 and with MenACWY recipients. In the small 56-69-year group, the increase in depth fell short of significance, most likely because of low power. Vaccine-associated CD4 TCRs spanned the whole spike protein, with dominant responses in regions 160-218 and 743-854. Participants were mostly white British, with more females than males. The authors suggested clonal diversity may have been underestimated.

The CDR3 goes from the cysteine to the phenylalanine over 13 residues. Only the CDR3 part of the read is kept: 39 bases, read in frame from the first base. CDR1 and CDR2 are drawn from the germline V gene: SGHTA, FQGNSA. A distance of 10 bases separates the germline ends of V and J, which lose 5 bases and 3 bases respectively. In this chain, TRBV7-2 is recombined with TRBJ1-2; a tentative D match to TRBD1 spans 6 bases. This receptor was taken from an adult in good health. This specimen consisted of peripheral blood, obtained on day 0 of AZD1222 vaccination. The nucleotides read TGTGCCAGCAGCGCACAGGGCGACTATGGCTACACCTTC. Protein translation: CASSAQGDYGYTF. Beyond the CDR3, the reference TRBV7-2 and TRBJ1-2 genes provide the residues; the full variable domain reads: GAGVSQSPSNKVTEKGKDVELRCDPISGHTALYWYRQSLGQGLEFLIYFQGNSAPDKSGLPSDRFSAERTGGSVSTLTIQRTQQEDSAVYLCASSAQGDYGYTFGSGTRLTVV.